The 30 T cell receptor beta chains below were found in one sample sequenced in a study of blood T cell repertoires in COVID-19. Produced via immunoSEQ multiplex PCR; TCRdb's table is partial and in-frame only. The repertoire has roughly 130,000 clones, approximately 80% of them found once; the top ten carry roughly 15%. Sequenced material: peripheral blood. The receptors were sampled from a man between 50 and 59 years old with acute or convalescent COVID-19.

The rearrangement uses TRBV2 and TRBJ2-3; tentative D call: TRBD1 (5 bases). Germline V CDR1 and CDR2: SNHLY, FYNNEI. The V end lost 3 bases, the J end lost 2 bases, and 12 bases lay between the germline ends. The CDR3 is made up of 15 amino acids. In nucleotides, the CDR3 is TGTGCCAGCAGTGAGGAGCAGGGATACACAGATACGCAGTATTTT. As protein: CASSEEQGYTDTQYF.

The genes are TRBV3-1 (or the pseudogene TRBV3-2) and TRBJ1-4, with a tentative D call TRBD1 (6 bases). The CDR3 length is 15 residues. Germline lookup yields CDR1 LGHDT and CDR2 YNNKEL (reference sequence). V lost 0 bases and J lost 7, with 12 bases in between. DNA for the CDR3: TGTGCCAGCAGCCAAGACCATCAGGGGCCTGAAAAACTGTTTTTT. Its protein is CASSQDHQGPEKLFF.

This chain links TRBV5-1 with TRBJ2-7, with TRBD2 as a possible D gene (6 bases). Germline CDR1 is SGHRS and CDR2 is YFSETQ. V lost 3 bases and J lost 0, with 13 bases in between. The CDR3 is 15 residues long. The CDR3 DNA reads TGCGCCAGCAGCTGGAACGGGGAGGACTCCTACGAGCAGTACTTC. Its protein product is CASSWNGEDSYEQYF.

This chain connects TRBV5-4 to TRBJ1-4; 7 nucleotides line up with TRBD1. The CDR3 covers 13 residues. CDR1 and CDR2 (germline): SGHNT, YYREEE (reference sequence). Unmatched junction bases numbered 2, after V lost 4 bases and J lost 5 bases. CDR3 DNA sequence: TGTGCCAGCAGCCGGGGACAGAATGAAAAACTGTTTTTT. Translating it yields CASSRGQNEKLFF.

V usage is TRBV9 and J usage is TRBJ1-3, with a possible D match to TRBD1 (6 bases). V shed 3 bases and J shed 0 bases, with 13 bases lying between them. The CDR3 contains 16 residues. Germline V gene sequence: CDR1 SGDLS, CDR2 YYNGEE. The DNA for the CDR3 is TGTGCCAGCAGCGGCCACTGGACAGTCTCTGGAAACACCATATATTTT. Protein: CASSGHWTVSGNTIYF. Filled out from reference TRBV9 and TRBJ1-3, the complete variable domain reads DSGVTQTPKHLITATGQRVTLRCSPRSGDLSVYWYQQSLDQGLQFLIQYYNGEERAKGNILERFSAQQFPDLHSELNLSSLELGDSALYFCASSGHWTVSGNTIYFGEGSWLTVV.

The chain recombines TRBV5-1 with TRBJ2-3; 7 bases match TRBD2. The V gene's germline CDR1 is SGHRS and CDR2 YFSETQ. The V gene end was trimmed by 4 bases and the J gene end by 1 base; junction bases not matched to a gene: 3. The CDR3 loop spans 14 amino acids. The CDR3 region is CASSERDRTDTQYF. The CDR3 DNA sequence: TGCGCCAGCAGCGAGCGGGACCGCACAGATACGCAGTATTTT.

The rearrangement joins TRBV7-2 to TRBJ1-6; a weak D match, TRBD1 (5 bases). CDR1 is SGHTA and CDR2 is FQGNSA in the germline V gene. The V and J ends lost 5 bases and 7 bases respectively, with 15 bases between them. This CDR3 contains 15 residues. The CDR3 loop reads CASSQGLSQNSPLHF. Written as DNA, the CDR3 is TGTGCCAGCAGCCAGGGACTTTCCCAAAATTCACCCCTCCACTTT.

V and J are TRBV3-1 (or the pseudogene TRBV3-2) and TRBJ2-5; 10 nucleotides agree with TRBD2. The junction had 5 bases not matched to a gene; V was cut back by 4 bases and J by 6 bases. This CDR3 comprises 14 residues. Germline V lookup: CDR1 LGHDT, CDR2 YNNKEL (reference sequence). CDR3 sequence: CASSPSGGGKTQYF. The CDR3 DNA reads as TGTGCCAGCAGCCCTAGCGGGGGTGGGAAGACCCAGTACTTC.

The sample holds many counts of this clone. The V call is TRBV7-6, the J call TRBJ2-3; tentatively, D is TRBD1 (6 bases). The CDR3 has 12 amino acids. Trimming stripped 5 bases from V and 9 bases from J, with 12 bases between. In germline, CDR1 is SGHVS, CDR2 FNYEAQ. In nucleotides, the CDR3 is TGTGCCAGCAGCAAAGACAGGCAGACGCAGTATTTT. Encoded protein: CASSKDRQTQYF.

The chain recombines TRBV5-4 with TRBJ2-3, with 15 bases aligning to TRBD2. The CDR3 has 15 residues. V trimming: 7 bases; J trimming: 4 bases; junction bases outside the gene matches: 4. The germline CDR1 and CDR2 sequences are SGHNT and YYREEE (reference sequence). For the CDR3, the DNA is TGTGCCAGCCGGACTAGCGGGGGGGTCTCAGATACGCAGTATTTT. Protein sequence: CASRTSGGVSDTQYF.

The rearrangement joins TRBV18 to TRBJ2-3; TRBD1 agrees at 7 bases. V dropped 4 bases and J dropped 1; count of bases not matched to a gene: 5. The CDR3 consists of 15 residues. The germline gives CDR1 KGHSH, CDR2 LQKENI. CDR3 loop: CASSRSQGGTDTQYF. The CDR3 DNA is TGTGCCAGCTCACGATCGCAGGGGGGCACAGATACGCAGTATTTT.

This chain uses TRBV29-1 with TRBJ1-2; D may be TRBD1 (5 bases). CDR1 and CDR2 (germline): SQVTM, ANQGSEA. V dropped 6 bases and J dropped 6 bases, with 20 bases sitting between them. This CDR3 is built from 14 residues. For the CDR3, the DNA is TGCAGCGTGTCGCTGGGCCAGGGTGAGGATGGCTACACCTTC. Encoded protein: CSVSLGQGEDGYTF.

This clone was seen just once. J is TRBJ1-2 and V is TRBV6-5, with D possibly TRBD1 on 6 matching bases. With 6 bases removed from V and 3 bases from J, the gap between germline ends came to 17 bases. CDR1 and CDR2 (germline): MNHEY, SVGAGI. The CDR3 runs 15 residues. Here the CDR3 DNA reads TGTGCCAGCAGACCGACTACAGGGTTTCACTATGGCTACACCTTC. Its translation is CASRPTTGFHYGYTF.

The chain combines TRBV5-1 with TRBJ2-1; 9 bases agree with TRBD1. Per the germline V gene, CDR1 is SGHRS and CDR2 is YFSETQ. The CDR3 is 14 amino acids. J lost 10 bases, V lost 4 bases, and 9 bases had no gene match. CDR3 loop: CASSPPGQGKEQFF. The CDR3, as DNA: TGCGCCAGCAGCCCCCCGGGACAGGGTAAGGAGCAGTTCTTC.

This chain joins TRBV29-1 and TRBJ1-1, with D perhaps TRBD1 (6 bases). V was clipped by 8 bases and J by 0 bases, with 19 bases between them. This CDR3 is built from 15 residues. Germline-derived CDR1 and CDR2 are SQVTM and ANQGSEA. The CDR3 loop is CSWGRGIGMNTEAFF. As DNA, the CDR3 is TGCAGCTGGGGGCGGGGGATCGGAATGAACACTGAAGCTTTCTTT.

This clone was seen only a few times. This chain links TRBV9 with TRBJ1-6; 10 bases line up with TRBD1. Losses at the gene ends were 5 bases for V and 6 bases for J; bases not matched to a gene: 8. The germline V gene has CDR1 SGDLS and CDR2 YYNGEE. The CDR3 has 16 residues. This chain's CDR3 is CASSGPRDRGNSPLHF. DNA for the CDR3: TGTGCCAGCAGTGGGCCGAGGGACAGGGGTAATTCACCCCTCCACTTT.

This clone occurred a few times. CDR3 sequence: CASSVDQGILSGYTF. The CDR3 DNA follows: TGTGCCAGCAGCGTAGACCAGGGGATATTGTCTGGCTACACCTTC. This chain joins TRBV9 and TRBJ1-2, with TRBD1 as a possible D gene (6 bases). Germline V gene lookup returns CDR1 SGDLS and CDR2 YYNGEE. The V end lost 0 bases, the J end lost 7 bases, and 16 bases lay between the germline ends. The CDR3 consists of 15 residues.

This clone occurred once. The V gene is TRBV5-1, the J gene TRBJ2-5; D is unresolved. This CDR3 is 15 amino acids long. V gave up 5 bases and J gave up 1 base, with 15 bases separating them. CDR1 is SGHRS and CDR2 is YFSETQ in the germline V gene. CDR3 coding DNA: TGCGCCAGCAGATTTATGACGGAGATCCAAGAGACCCAGTACTTC. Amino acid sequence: CASRFMTEIQETQYF.

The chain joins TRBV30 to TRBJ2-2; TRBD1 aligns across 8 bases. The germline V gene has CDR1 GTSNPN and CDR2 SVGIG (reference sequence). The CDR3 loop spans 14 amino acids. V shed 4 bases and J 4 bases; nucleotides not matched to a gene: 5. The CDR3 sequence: CAWKRTGTTGELFF. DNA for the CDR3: TGTGCCTGGAAGCGGACAGGGACCACCGGGGAGCTGTTTTTT.

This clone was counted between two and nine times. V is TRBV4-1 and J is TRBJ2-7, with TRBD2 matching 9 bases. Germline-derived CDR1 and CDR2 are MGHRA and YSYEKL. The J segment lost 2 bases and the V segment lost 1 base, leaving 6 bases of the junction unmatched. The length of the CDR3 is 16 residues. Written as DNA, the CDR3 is TGCGCCAGCAGCCAAGTGGCAGCGGGGGGAACCTACGAGCAGTACGTC. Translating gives CASSQVAAGGTYEQYV.

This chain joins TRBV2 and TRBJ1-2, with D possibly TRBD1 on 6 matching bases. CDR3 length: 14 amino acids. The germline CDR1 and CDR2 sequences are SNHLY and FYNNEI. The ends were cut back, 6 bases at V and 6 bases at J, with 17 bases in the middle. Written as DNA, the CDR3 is TGTGCCAGCAGCCAACGCGACAGGACCCATGGCTACACCTTC. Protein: CASSQRDRTHGYTF.

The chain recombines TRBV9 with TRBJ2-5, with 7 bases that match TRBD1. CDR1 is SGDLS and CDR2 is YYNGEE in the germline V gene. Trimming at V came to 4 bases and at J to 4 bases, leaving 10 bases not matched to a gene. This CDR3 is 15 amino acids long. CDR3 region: CASSTLGTELETQYF. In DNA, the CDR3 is TGTGCCAGCAGCACCCTCGGGACAGAACTAGAGACCCAGTACTTC.

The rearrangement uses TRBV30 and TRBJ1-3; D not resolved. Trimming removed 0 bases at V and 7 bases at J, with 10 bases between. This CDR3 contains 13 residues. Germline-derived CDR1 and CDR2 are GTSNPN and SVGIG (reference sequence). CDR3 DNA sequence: TGTGCCTGGAGTGTAGCGGTTCGTAACACCATATATTTT. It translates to CAWSVAVRNTIYF.

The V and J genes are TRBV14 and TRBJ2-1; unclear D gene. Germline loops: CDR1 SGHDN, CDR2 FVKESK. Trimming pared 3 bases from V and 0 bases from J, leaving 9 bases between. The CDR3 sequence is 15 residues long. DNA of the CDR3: TGTGCCAGCAGCCAGTTAGAGAGCTCCTACAATGAGCAGTTCTTC. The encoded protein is CASSQLESSYNEQFF.

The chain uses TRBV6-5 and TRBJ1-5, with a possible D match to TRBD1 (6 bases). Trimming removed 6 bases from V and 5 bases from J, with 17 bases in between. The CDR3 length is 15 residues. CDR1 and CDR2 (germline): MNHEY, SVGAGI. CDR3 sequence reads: CASSADRDKYQPQHF. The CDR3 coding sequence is TGTGCCAGCAGCGCGGACCGGGACAAATATCAGCCCCAGCATTTT.

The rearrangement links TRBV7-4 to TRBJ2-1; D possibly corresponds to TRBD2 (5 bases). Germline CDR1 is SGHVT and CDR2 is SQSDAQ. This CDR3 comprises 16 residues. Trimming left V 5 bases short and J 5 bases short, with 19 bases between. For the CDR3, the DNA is TGTGCCAGCAGCCGACTGACCGGGAATCCGAACAATGAGCAGTTCTTC. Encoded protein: CASSRLTGNPNNEQFF.

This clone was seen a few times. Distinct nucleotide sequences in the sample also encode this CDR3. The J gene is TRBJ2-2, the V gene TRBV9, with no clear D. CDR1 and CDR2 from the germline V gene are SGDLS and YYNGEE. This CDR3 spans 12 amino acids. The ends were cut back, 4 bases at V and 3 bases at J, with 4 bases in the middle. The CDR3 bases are TGTGCCAGCAGCCCCGACACCGGGGAGCTGTTTTTT. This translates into CASSPDTGELFF.

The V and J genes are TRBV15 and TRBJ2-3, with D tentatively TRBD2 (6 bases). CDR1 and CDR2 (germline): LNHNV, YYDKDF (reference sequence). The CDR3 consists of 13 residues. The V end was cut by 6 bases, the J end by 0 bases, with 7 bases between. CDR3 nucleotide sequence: TGTGCCACCAGGCTAGCGAGCACAGATACGCAGTATTTT. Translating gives CATRLASTDTQYF.

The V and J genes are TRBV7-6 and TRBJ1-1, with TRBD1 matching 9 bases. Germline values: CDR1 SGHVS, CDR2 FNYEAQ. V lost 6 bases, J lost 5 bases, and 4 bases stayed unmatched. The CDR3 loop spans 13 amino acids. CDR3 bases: TGTGCCAGCAGTATTGGACAGGGGACTGAAGCTTTCTTT. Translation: CASSIGQGTEAFF.

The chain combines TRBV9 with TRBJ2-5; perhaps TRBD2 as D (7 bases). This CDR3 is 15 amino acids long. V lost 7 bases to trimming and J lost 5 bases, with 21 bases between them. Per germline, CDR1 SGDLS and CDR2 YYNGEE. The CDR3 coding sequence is TGTGCCAGCGCCCTCGAGGGGGGGGCCGGGGAGACCCAGTACTTC. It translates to CASALEGGAGETQYF. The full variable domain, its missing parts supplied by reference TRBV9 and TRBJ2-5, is DSGVTQTPKHLITATGQRVTLRCSPRSGDLSVYWYQQSLDQGLQFLIQYYNGEERAKGNILERFSAQQFPDLHSELNLSSLELGDSALYFCASALEGGAGETQYFGPGTRLLVL.